These 5 T cell receptor beta chains share one sample of origin, sequenced in a study of Graves' ophthalmopathy and Graves' hyperthyroidism. The TCR beta CDR3 regions underwent amplification from RNA transcripts. The authors performed first-round RT-PCR with HTBI primers and then a second-round multiplex PCR. TCRdb independently ran MiXCR on the multiplex PCR reads; one entry per CDR3 protein. The table lists about 1.2 million distinct CDR3 sequences, 35% to 40% of them singletons, with 11% in the top ten. The sequenced material came from peripheral blood or thyroid tissue (not recorded which). These receptors originate from an adult man with Graves' hyperthyroidism.

The CDR3 nucleotides are TGCGCCAGCAGCCAAGGACGAGCGGGAGTGGGGGAGACCCAGTACTTC. Amino acids: CASSQGRAGVGETQYF. J is TRBJ2-5 and V is TRBV4-3; 8 positions match TRBD2. The CDR3 contains 16 residues. Unmatched junction bases numbered 9, after V lost 1 base and J lost 5 bases. Germline V gene data show CDR1 as LGHNA and CDR2 as YSLEER.

V and J are TRBV7-2 and TRBJ1-2; D not certain. The germline CDR1 and CDR2 sequences are SGHTA and FQGNSA. This CDR3 has 13 residues. The V gene lost 4 bases and the J gene lost 5 bases, with 11 bases spanning the gap. CDR3 in amino acids: CASSSGRWYGYTF. The CDR3 region has the DNA TGTGCCAGCAGCTCCGGGCGCTGGTATGGCTACACCTTC.

This clonotype was seen at least ten times. This chain uses TRBV7-2 with TRBJ2-2, with 9 bases matching TRBD1. Germline CDR1 and CDR2: SGHTA and FQGNSA. This CDR3 is 15 amino acids long. V shed 2 bases, J shed 6 bases, and the junction held 4 bases outside the gene matches. The DNA of the CDR3 is TGTGCCAGCAGCTTATCGACAGGGGGGGCCGGGGAGCTGTTTTTT. This codes for CASSLSTGGAGELFF.

The sample holds a few counts of this clonotype. This chain uses TRBV7-9 with TRBJ2-7; D remains ambiguous. The CDR3 sequence is 13 residues long. Germline CDR1 SEHNR, CDR2 FQNEAQ (reference sequence). The germline V and J ends were trimmed by 3 bases and 5 bases, with 11 bases remaining between them. The CDR3 is CASSLWGPNEQYF. Written as DNA, the CDR3 is TGTGCCAGCAGCTTGTGGGGTCCCAACGAGCAGTACTTC.

Concerning this clonotype: Relative to the germline gene, one junction end is altered; a read error may explain this. CDR3 region: CASSPGTGSFEQYF. DNA of the CDR3: TGCGCCAGCAGCCCGGGGACAGGGTCTTTCGAGCAGTACTTC. The chain has TRBV7-2 and TRBJ2-7, with 9 bases matching TRBD1. There are 14 residues in the CDR3. The germline CDR1 and CDR2 sequences are SGHTA and FQGNSA.